Listed below are T cell receptor beta chains from one sample, sequenced in a study of T cells in Graves' hyperthyroidism and ophthalmopathy. TCRdb re-analysed the multiplex PCR reads in MiXCR, keeping a single row per CDR3 protein. Of some 600,000 distinct CDR3 sequences in the sample, 40% to 55% were seen once. The material sequenced was peripheral blood or thyroid tissue (not recorded which). All receptors come from a woman between 18 and 30 years old with Graves' hyperthyroidism. Both conserved end residues are part of each CDR3. D genes are given only for firm matches. The size field is filled for only some rows; it gives once, few, many or a size class.

clone_size	d_call	v_call	j_call	cdr3_nt	cdr3_aa
NA	NA	TRBV7-3	TRBJ2-5	TGTGCCAGCAGCCAAACAGGGATTGGAGAGACCCAGTACTTC	CASSQTGIGETQYF
NA	NA	TRBV25-1	TRBJ1-2	TGTACCAGCAGTGACCCCCGCCGCGGGGACAAGCCTTACTATGGCTACACCTTC	CTSSDPRRGDKPYYGYTF
many	NA	TRBV5-1	TRBJ1-1	TGCGCCAGCAGGGCGACAGGGAACACTGAAGCTTTCTTT	CASRATGNTEAFF
many	TRBD2	TRBV7-6	TRBJ2-7	TGTGCCAGCAGCGGGGGGGTCGAGCAGTACTTC	CASSGGVEQYF
NA	NA	TRBV20-1	TRBJ2-7	TGCAGTGCTTTCCCGACTAGTGGCTACGAGCAGTACTTC	CSAFPTSGYEQYF
NA	NA	TRBV2	TRBJ2-2	TGTGCCTGGAGACGCCCGGACCGCACCGGGGAGCTGTTTTTT	CAWRRPDRTGELFF
NA	TRBD1	TRBV20-1	TRBJ1-3	TGCAGTGCTAGATCTCCGGGACAGGGAAACACCATATATTTT	CSARSPGQGNTIYF
NA	NA	TRBV5-6	TRBJ1-5	TGTGCCAGCAGTTTCTCTCATCGGGGCAATCAGCCCCAGCATTTT	CASSFSHRGNQPQHF
NA	TRBD1	TRBV15	TRBJ1-5	TGTGCCACCAGCAGAGACAGGGGGGGCAATCAGACCCAGCATTTT	CATSRDRGGNQTQHF
NA	TRBD1	TRBV20-1	TRBJ1-4	TGCAGTGCTAGCAGTTCGCAGGGGGCTTTGACTGAAGAAAAACTGTTTTTT	CSASSSQGALTEEKLFF
NA	TRBD1	TRBV6-6	TRBJ1-2	TGTGCCAGCAGTCGGGACAGGGTTTTTGGCTACACCTTC	CASSRDRVFGYTF
many	NA	TRBV10-3	TRBJ2-7	TGTGCCATCAGTGGGGTCGGGGGCGCGGGGGAGCAGTACTTC	CAISGVGGAGEQYF
NA	TRBD2	TRBV2	TRBJ2-1	TGTGCCAGCAGTGAGACGGCTAGCGGTAACAATGAGCAGTTCTTC	CASSETASGNNEQFF
NA	TRBD1	TRBV29-1	TRBJ1-2	TGCAGTTATTCCGGGACAGAACCGTCCTATGGCTACACCTTC	CSYSGTEPSYGYTF
few	NA	TRBV7-9	TRBJ1-1	TGTGCCAGCAGCTTGGGACCGGTTAGAGGCTTGAACACTGAAGCTTTCTTT	CASSLGPVRGLNTEAFF
many	NA	TRBV7-9	TRBJ1-1	TGTGCCAGCAGCTTATACGGGACAGCTTTCTTT	CASSLYGTAFF
many	TRBD1	TRBV7-3	TRBJ1-3	TGTGCCAGCAGCGTCGCAGGGGGCAGCGGAAACACCATATATTTT	CASSVAGGSGNTIYF
NA	NA	TRBV5-1	TRBJ1-5	TGTGCCAGCAGTTACCTCCGACCGGGTATAGGCAATCAGCCCCAGCATTTT	CASSYLRPGIGNQPQHF
many	NA	TRBV20-1	TRBJ1-1	TGCAGTGCTGGCCGGGGGAGGGTGTCTTTCTTT	CSAGRGRVSFF
NA	NA	TRBV9	TRBJ1-1	TGTGCCAACAGCGTAAAGGGTGACGGCACTGAAGCTTTCTTT	CANSVKGDGTEAFF
few	NA	TRBV6-5	TRBJ2-7	TGTGCCAGCAGTTGGAACAGGGCCGAGCAGTACTTC	CASSWNRAEQYF
NA	NA	TRBV2	TRBJ1-2	TGTGCCAGCTCACCGGGACGGGATAACTATGGCTACACCTTC	CASSPGRDNYGYTF
NA	NA	TRBV7-8	TRBJ1-5	TGTGCCAGCAGCTTGCGGGGGCAGCAGCCCCAGCATTTT	CASSLRGQQPQHF
NA	NA	TRBV19	TRBJ2-7	TGTGCCAGTAGTATAGTCCAGGTAGCGGCCGAGCAGTACTTC	CASSIVQVAAEQYF
NA	NA	TRBV5-1	TRBJ1-1	TGCGCCAGCAGCTTCGGCGGTTATTCTGAAGCTTTCTTT	CASSFGGYSEAFF
NA	TRBD1	TRBV7-2	TRBJ2-7	TGTGCCAGCAGCCAAGATGTAGGGGGCACATACGAGCAGTACTTC	CASSQDVGGTYEQYF
many	TRBD1	TRBV7-2	TRBJ2-7	TGTGCCAGCAGCCCCATGGGACAGGGGTGGTGGGAGCAGTACTTC	CASSPMGQGWWEQYF
few	NA	TRBV20-1	TRBJ1-2	TGCAGTGCTAGAGACCCCGAAGGCTATGGCTACACCTTC	CSARDPEGYGYTF
NA	NA	TRBV25-1	TRBJ1-6	TGTGCCAGCAGTGAACAGGGCAACTCACCCCTCCACTTT	CASSEQGNSPLHF
few	NA	TRBV20-1	TRBJ2-7	TGCAGTGCTAGGCAGGGTCCTGGTACCGAGCAGTACTTC	CSARQGPGTEQYF
NA	TRBD1	TRBV19	TRBJ1-5	TGTGCCAGTAGCGGCAGGGGGCCGTATAGCAATCAGCCCCAGCATTTT	CASSGRGPYSNQPQHF
few	TRBD2	TRBV29-1	TRBJ2-5	TGCAGCGTTGAAGATCGAGGCCTAGCGGGAGATTTTCGAGAGACCCAGTACTTC	CSVEDRGLAGDFRETQYF
many	NA	TRBV5-1	TRBJ1-3	TGCGCCAGCAGCCCACACCACTCTGGAAACACCATATATTTT	CASSPHHSGNTIYF
many	NA	TRBV7-2	TRBJ2-6	TGTGCCAGCAGTTTCTACTCTGGGGCCAACGTCCTGACTTTC	CASSFYSGANVLTF
NA	NA	TRBV7-9	TRBJ1-3	TGCGCCAGCAGTTCAGGGGTCAGCTCTGGAAACACCATATATTTT	CASSSGVSSGNTIYF
NA	NA	TRBV7-9	TRBJ1-2	TGTGCCAGCAGTTACTCAAGGGGAGCTAACTATGGCTACACCTTC	CASSYSRGANYGYTF
NA	NA	TRBV5-1	TRBJ2-7	TGCGCCAGCAGCTTGGCCGGCTTCCACGAGCAGTACTTC	CASSLAGFHEQYF